Presented here are 18 T cell receptor beta chains from one specimen sequenced in a study of breast tumors, draining lymph nodes, adjacent tissues (dated by TCRdb to 2015 to 2016). Lymph node samples were obtained from the axillary draining lymph nodes of breast cancer patients. The receptor library was made with multiplex PCR. Reads for this sample came from an Illumina HiSeq 2000. The raw public reads went through TCRdb reprocessing: fastp at Q25, MiXCR clone calling, in-frame beta chains kept. Rows merge per CDR3 protein into single entries with the most common DNA and genes. This sample comprises roughly 100,000 distinct CDR3 sequences, about 30% of them detected only once. The ten largest account for 4.5% to 7% of the sample. Sequencing was done on a sample of axillary lymph node tissue. The receptors were sampled from a female donor with breast cancer. Some clones in this sample may be carry-over from other donors' samples.

This clonotype was seen at least ten times. This chain connects TRBV10-2 to TRBJ2-3, with 8 nucleotides matching TRBD1. CDR1 is WSHSY, CDR2 SAAADI, per germline. This CDR3 is built from 13 residues. V was clipped by 6 bases and J by 3 bases; unmatched bases: 2. The chain's CDR3 is CASRDRGTDTQYF. The CDR3 DNA sequence: TGCGCCAGCAGAGACAGGGGTACAGATACGCAGTATTTT.

This clonotype occurred a few times. This clone may be a read error of a much larger clone one base away. The rearrangement uses TRBV11-2 and TRBJ2-7; D remains unclear. The length of the CDR3 is 14 residues. V dropped 0 bases and J dropped 6 bases, with 12 bases sitting between them. Per the germline V gene, CDR1 is SGHAT and CDR2 is FQNNGV. The CDR3 nucleotides read TGTGCCAGCAGCTTAGACTACGTTACGGGCGAGCAGTACTTC. As protein: CASSLDYVTGEQYF.

This chain uses TRBV7-3 with TRBJ2-2, with TRBD2 identical over 10 bases. There are 16 residues in the CDR3. V trimming: 5 bases; J trimming: 5 bases; junction bases outside the gene matches: 8. Germline V lookup: CDR1 SGHTA, CDR2 FQGTGA. DNA of the CDR3: TGTGCCAGCAGCCCTCCTAGCGGGGGAGTAACCGGGGAGCTGTTTTTT. Protein: CASSPPSGGVTGELFF.

This clonotype was counted at least ten times. V and J are TRBV5-5 and TRBJ1-6; 8 positions agree with TRBD1. CDR1 is SGHKS, CDR2 YYEKEE, per germline (reference sequence). The V and J ends lost 2 bases and 7 bases, in that order; junction bases with no gene match: 5. The CDR3 covers 15 residues. The CDR3 DNA is TGTGCCAGCAGCTTCGGGACAGGAGAAAATTCACCCCTCCACTTT. It codes for CASSFGTGENSPLHF. The entire variable domain, with the rest obtained from reference TRBV5-5 and TRBJ1-6, is as follows: DAGVTQSPTHLIKTRGQQVTLRCSPISGHKSVSWYQQVLGQGPQFIFQYYEKEERGRGNFPDRFSARQFPNYSSELNVNALLLGDSALYLCASSFGTGENSPLHFGNGTRLTVT.

In this sample, this clonotype turned up many times. This sequence joins TRBV9 and TRBJ2-5, with 7 bases aligning to TRBD1. Germline-derived CDR1 and CDR2 are SGDLS and YYNGEE. The trim removed 0 bases at V and 2 bases at J, leaving 4 bases unmatched. The CDR3 has 15 residues. This chain's CDR3 is CASSVDVRGQETQYF. For the CDR3, the DNA is TGTGCCAGCAGCGTAGATGTCAGGGGGCAAGAGACCCAGTACTTC.

The V and J genes are TRBV20-1 and TRBJ1-5, with 8 bases lining up with TRBD1. The CDR3 sequence is 15 residues long. CDR1 is DFQATT and CDR2 is SNEGSKA in the germline V gene (reference sequence). The V and J ends lost 3 bases and 4 bases, in that order; junction bases with no gene match: 8. CDR3 residues: CSASQGAMGNQPQHF. CDR3 DNA: TGCAGTGCTAGTCAGGGGGCAATGGGTAATCAGCCCCAGCATTTT.

This clonotype was recorded at least ten times. The chain combines TRBV19 with TRBJ2-1; TRBD2 matches 7 bases. This CDR3 comprises 14 residues. CDR1 is LNHDA and CDR2 is SQIVND in the germline V gene (reference sequence). The V and J ends lost 7 bases and 1 base, in that order; junction bases with no gene match: 4. CDR3 nucleotide sequence: TGTGCCAGTACGGCCGGGAGGTCCTACAATGAGCAGTTCTTC. Translated, it gives CASTAGRSYNEQFF. The full variable domain, completed using reference TRBV19 and TRBJ2-1, is DGGITQSPKYLFRKEGQNVTLSCEQNLNHDAMYWYRQDPGQGLRLIYYSQIVNDFQKGDIAEGYSVSREKKESFPLTVTSAQKNPTAFYLCASTAGRSYNEQFFGPGTRLTVL.

In the case of this clonotype: It is likely a read error, because the conserved phenylalanine at the end of the CDR3 is missing. V and J are TRBV19 and TRBJ2-1, with TRBD1 matching 10 bases. J lost 3 bases, V lost 11 bases, and 7 bases had no gene match. Germline CDR1 is LNHDA and CDR2 is SQIVND (reference sequence). The CDR3 is 14 amino acids. CDR3 nucleotides: TGTGCCTGTACCTGGACAGGGGGCTACAATGAGCAGTTCCTC. It is translated as CACTWTGGYNEQFL.

The sample holds many counts of this clonotype. The chain carries TRBV4-1 and TRBJ2-3, with D unclear. CDR1 and CDR2 from the germline V gene are MGHRA and YSYEKL. V was clipped by 1 base and J by 0 bases, with 17 bases between them. The CDR3 runs 18 residues. For the CDR3, the DNA is TGCGCCAGCAGCCAAGCCCCTGTTGTAACAACAAGCACAGATACGCAGTATTTT. It yields the protein CASSQAPVVTTSTDTQYF.

This clonotype has a count of ten or more. The chain combines TRBV20-1 with TRBJ1-5, with D maybe TRBD1 (5 bases). Germline CDR1 and CDR2: DFQATT and SNEGSKA (reference sequence). Deletions cut 3 bases from V and 4 bases from J, with 19 bases between. This CDR3 spans 16 amino acids. This chain's CDR3 is CSARMGTGFFNQPQHF. The CDR3, as DNA: TGCAGTGCTAGGATGGGTACAGGTTTCTTTAATCAGCCCCAGCATTTT.

The table lists this clonotype with many counts. A much bigger clone sits one base away, suggesting this may be a read error. The genes are TRBV2 and TRBJ2-1; no firm D call. Germline V gene data show CDR1 as SNHLY and CDR2 as FYNNEI. There are 13 residues in the CDR3. CDR3 bases: TGTGCCAGCTCGAAGGGTTTGGGCAATGAGCGGTTCTTC. Amino acids: CASSKGLGNERFF.

This chain links TRBV11-2 with TRBJ2-3; D is uncertain. Germline lookup yields CDR1 SGHAT and CDR2 FQNNGV. V lost 3 bases and J 4 bases, leaving 17 bases between the germline ends. The CDR3 is 16 residues long. CDR3 sequence (DNA): TGTGCCAGCAGCTTCCTCGGCGGAACCCCACCAGATACGCAGTATTTT. As protein: CASSFLGGTPPDTQYF.

In this sample, this clonotype turned up many times. This sequence joins TRBV10-3 and TRBJ2-1; 9 bases are shared with TRBD1. V was clipped by 6 bases and J by 9 bases; unmatched bases: 9. From germline, CDR1 is ENHRY and CDR2 SYGVKD. The CDR3 contains 14 residues. DNA of the CDR3: TGTGCCATCAGCCGGGACAGGGTGATTGCTGAGCAGTTCTTC. Residues: CAISRDRVIAEQFF.

V and J are TRBV3-1 and TRBJ2-1, with 9 bases aligning to TRBD2. The length of the CDR3 is 14 residues. Germline CDR1 is LGHDT and CDR2 is YNNKEL (reference sequence). Trimming removed 6 bases from V and 10 bases from J; junction bases left unmatched: 10. DNA of the CDR3: TGTGCCAGCAGTTACTCGCTAGCGGGGATAGAGCAGTTCTTC. Translation gives CASSYSLAGIEQFF.

This clonotype was observed many times. This may be a read error, as it is one base from a much larger clone. The CDR3 does not close with the conserved phenylalanine or tryptophan, likely indicating a read error. V usage is TRBV20-1 and J usage is TRBJ1-2; D not certain. The V gene's germline CDR1 is DFQATT and CDR2 SNEGSKA (reference sequence). The CDR3 covers 10 residues. The ends were cut back, 3 bases at V and 5 bases at J, with 4 bases in the middle. CDR3 nucleotides: TGCAGTGCTAGTGCGTATGGCTACACCTCC. Encoded protein: CSASAYGYTS.

This clonotype showed up many times. The J gene is TRBJ1-2, the V gene TRBV28; 10 bases line up with TRBD1. The CDR3 loop spans 16 amino acids. Germline CDR1 and CDR2: MDHEN and SYDVKM. The V gene end was trimmed by 5 bases and the J gene end by 2 bases; junction bases not matched to a gene: 8. The CDR3 bases are TGTGCCAGCAGTCCACCAGGACAGGGGGAGAACTATGGCTACACCTTC. It is translated as CASSPPGQGENYGYTF.

With respect to this clonotype: Possible read error: a much larger clone is one base away. The chain joins TRBV6-4 to TRBJ1-2, with 8 bases identical to TRBD1. The trim removed 5 bases at V and 7 bases at J, leaving 6 bases unmatched. Per germline, CDR1 MRHNA and CDR2 SNTAGT. The CDR3 covers 13 residues. The CDR3 DNA reads TGTGCCAGCAGTCGCCAGGGGGCGAGTGGCTACACCTTC. This translates into CASSRQGASGYTF.

This clonotype was seen at least ten times. The chain carries TRBV11-2 and TRBJ1-3; D ambiguous. Germline CDR1 SGHAT, CDR2 FQNNGV. CDR3 length equals 16 residues. Deletions cut 2 bases from V and 1 base from J, with 12 bases between. This CDR3 reads CASSLLNSFSGNTIYF. The CDR3 DNA reads TGTGCCAGCAGCTTATTAAACAGTTTTTCTGGAAACACCATATATTTT.